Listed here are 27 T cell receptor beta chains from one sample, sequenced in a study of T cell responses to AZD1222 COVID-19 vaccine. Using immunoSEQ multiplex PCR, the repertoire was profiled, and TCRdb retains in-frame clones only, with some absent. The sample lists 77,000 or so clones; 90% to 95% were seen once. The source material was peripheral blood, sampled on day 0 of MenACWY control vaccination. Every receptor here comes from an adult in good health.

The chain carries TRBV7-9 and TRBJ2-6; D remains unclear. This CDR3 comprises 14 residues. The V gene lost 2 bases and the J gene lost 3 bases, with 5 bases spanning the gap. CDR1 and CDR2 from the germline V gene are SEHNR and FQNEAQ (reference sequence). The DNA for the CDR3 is TGTGCCAGCAGCTTATCCTTTGGGGCCAACGTCCTGACTTTC. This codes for CASSLSFGANVLTF. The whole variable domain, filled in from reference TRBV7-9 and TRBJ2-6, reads DTGVSQNPRHKITKRGQNVTFRCDPISEHNRLYWYRQTLGQGPEFLTYFQNEAQLEKSRLLSDRFSAERPKGSFSTLEIQRTEQGDSAMYLCASSLSFGANVLTFGAGSRLTVL.

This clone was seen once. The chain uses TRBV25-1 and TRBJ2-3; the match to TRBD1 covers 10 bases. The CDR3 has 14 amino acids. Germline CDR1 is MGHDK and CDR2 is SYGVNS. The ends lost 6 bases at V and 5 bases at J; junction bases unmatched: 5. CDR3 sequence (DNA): TGTGCCAGCAGGAGGACAGGGGGAGGAGATACGCAGTATTTT. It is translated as CASRRTGGGDTQYF.

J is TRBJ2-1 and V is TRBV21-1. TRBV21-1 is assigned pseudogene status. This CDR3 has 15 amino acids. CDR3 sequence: CASSKEGITYNEQFF. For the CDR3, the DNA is TGTGCCAGCAGCAAAGAAGGTATAACCTACAATGAGCAGTTCTTC.

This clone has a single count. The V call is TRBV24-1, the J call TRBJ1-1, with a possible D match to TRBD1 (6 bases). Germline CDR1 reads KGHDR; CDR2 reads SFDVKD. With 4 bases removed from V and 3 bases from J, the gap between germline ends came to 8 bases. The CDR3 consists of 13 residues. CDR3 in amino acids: CATSEGQDTEAFF. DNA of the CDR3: TGTGCCACCAGTGAGGGACAAGACACTGAAGCTTTCTTT.

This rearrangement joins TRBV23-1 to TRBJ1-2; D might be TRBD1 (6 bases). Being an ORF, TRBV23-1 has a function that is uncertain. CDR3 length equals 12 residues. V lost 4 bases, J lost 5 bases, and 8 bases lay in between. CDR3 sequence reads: CASSPRGYGYTF. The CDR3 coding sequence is TGCGCCAGCAGTCCCAGGGGTTATGGCTACACCTTC.

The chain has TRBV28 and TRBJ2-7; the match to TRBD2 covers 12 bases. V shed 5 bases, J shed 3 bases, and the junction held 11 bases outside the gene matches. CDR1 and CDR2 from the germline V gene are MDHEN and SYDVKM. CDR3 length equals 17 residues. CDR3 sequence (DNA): TGTGCCAGCAGTCTAGACAAAGGACTAGCGGGATACTACGAGCAGTACTTC. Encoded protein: CASSLDKGLAGYYEQYF.

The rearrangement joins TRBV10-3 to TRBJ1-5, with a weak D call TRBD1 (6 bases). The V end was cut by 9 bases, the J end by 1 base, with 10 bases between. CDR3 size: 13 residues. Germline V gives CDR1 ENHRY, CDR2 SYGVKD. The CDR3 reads CAIGQTSNQPQHF. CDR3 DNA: TGTGCCATTGGACAGACAAGCAATCAGCCCCAGCATTTT.

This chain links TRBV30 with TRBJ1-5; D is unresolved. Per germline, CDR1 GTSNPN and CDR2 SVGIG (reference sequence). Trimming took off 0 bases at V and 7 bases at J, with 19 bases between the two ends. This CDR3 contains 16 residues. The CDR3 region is CAWSVSLGQARQPQHF. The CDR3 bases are TGTGCCTGGAGTGTGAGTTTAGGGCAGGCGAGGCAGCCCCAGCATTTT.

The CDR3: CASSWRQGRRLNQPQHF. The CDR3 bases are TGTGCCAGCAGTTGGAGACAGGGAAGGAGGTTAAATCAGCCCCAGCATTTT. The chain carries TRBV28 and TRBJ1-5, with 7 bases that match TRBD1. CDR1 MDHEN and CDR2 SYDVKM come from the germline V gene. Trimming at V came to 4 bases and at J to 4 bases, leaving 13 bases not matched to a gene. The CDR3 has 17 residues.

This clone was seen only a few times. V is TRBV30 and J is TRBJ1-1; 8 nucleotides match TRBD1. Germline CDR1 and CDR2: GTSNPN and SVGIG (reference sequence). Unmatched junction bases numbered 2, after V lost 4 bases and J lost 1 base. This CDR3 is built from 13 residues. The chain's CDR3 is CAWMGQANTEAFF. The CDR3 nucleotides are TGTGCCTGGATGGGACAGGCGAACACTGAAGCTTTCTTT.

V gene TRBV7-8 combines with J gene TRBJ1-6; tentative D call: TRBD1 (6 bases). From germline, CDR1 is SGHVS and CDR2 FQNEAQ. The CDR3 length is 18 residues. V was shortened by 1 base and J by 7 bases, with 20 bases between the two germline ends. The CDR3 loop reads CASSLEVGFLGQNSPLHF. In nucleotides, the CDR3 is TGTGCCAGCAGCTTAGAAGTAGGGTTCTTGGGACAAAATTCACCCCTCCACTTT.

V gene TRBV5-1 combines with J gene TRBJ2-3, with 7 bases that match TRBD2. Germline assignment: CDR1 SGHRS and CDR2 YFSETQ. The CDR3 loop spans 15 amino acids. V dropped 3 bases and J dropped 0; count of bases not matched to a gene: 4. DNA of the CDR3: TGCGCCAGCAGCTCGGGACTATCTAGCACAGATACGCAGTATTTT. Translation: CASSSGLSSTDTQYF.

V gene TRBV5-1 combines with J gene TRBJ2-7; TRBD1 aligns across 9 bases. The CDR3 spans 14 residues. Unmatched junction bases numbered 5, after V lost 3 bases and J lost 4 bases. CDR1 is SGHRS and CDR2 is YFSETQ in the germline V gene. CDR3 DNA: TGCGCCAGCAGCTCCGGACAGGGGCCTTACGAGCAGTACTTC. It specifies CASSSGQGPYEQYF. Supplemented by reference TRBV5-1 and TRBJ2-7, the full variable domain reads KAGVTQTPRYLIKTRGQQVTLSCSPISGHRSVSWYQQTPGQGLQFLFEYFSETQRNKGNFPGRFSGRQFSNSRSEMNVSTLELGDSALYLCASSSGQGPYEQYFGPGTRLTVT.

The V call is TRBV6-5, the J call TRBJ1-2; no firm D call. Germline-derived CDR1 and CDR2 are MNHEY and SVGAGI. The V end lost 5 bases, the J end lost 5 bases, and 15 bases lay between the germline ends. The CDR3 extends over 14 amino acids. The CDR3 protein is CASSPGTMGYGYTF. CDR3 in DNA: TGTGCCAGCAGTCCCGGCACCATGGGGTATGGCTACACCTTC.

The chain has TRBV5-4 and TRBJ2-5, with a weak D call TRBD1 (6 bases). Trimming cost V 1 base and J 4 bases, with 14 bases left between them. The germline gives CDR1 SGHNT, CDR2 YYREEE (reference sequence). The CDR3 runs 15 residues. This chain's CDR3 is CASSLQGTAGETQYF. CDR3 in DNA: TGTGCCAGCAGCTTGCAGGGGACGGCGGGAGAGACCCAGTACTTC.

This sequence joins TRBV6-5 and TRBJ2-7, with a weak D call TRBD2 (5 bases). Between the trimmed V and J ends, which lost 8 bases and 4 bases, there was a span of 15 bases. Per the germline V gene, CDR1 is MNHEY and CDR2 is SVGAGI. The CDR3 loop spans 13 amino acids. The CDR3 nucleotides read TGTGCCAGCCGGCCCGGGGTGGATTACGAGCAGTACTTC. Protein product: CASRPGVDYEQYF.

Written as DNA, the CDR3 is TGTGCCAGTAGCCAGACAGGGGGGGGTCAGCCCCAGCATTTT. Translating it yields CASSQTGGGQPQHF. V gene TRBV19 combines with J gene TRBJ1-5, with 9 bases that match TRBD1. The J segment lost 6 bases and the V segment lost 6 bases, leaving 6 bases of the junction unmatched. Germline V gene data show CDR1 as LNHDA and CDR2 as SQIVND (reference sequence). The CDR3 contains 14 residues.

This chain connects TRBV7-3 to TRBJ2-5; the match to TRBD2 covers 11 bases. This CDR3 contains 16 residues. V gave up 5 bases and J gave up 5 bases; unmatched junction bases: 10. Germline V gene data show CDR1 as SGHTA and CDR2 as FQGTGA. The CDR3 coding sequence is TGTGCCAGCAGCCCGCTTAGCGGGGGGGACTCGGAGACCCAGTACTTC. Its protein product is CASSPLSGGDSETQYF.

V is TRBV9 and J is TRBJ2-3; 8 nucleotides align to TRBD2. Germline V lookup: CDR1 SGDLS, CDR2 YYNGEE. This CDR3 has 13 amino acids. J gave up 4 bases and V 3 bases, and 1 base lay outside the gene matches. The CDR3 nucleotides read TGTGCCAGCAGCGCGGGGGGGGCAGATACGCAGTATTTT. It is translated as CASSAGGADTQYF.

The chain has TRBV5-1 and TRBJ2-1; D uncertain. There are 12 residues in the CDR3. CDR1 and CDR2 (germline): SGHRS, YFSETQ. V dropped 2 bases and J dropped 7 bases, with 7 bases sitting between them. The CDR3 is CASSLSRNEQFF. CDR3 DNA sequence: TGCGCCAGCAGCTTAAGTAGAAATGAGCAGTTCTTC. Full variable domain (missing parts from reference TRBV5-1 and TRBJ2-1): KAGVTQTPRYLIKTRGQQVTLSCSPISGHRSVSWYQQTPGQGLQFLFEYFSETQRNKGNFPGRFSGRQFSNSRSEMNVSTLELGDSALYLCASSLSRNEQFFGPGTRLTVL.

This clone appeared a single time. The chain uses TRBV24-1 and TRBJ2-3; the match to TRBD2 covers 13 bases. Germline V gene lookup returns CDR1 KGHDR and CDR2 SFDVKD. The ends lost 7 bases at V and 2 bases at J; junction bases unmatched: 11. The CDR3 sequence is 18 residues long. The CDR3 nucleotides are TGTGCCACCAGAATAGACGGGGGACTAGCGGGACTCACAGATACGCAGTATTTT. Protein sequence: CATRIDGGLAGLTDTQYF.

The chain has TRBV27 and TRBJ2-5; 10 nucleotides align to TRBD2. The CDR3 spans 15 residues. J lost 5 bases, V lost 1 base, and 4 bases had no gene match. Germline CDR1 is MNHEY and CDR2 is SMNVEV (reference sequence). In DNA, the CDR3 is TGTGCCAGCAGTTTATTAACTAGCGGGGCGGAGACCCAGTACTTC. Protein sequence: CASSLLTSGAETQYF.

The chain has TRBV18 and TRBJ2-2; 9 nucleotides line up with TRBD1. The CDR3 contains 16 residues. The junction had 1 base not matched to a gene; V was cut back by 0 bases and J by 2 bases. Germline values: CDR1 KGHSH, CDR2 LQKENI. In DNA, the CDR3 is TGTGCCAGCTCACCACCGACAGGGGGTAACACCGGGGAGCTGTTTTTT. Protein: CASSPPTGGNTGELFF.

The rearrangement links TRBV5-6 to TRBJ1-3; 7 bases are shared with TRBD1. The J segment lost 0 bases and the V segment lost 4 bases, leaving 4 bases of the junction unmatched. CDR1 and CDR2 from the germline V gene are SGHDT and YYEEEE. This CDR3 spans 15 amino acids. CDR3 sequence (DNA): TGTGCCAGCAGCCTGGGACAGTTCTCTGGAAACACCATATATTTT. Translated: CASSLGQFSGNTIYF.

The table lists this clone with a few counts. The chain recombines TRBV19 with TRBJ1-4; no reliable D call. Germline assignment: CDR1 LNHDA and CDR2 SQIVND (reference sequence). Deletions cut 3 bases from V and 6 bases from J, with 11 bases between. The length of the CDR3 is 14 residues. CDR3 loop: CASSITVGYEKLFF. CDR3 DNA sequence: TGTGCCAGTAGTATCACGGTGGGTTATGAAAAACTGTTTTTT.

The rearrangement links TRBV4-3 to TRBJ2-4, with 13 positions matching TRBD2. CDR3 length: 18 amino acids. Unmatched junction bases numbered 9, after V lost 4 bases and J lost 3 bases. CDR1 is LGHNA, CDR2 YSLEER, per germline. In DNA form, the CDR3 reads TGCGCCAGCAGCCCCCAGACTAGCGGGGGGCCTTACAAAAACATTCAGTACTTC. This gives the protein CASSPQTSGGPYKNIQYF.

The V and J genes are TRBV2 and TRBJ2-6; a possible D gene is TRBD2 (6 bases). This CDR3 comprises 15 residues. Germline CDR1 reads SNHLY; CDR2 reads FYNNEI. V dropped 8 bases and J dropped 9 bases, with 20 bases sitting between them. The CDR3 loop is CASSLGTDFVNVLTF. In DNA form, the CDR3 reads TGTGCCAGCTCCTTAGGGACTGACTTCGTCAACGTCCTGACTTTC.